Here is one T cell receptor (beta chain) with its context. Its antigen is as yet unknown. These data originate in a study of cytomegalovirus exposure and HLA in healthy donors. The study, taken as a whole, reports: In a later analysis, across HLA loci, associated TCR counts were highest for DRB1, lowest for HLA-C. Reports showed the classifier diagnosing cytomegalovirus status with high specificity and sensitivity.

Vbeta (60) and Jbeta (13) primers were used in the PCR. The assay was immunoSEQ multiplex PCR, and TCRdb's table has in-frame clones only and misses some. Among some 150,000 clones listed, roughly 85% were seen once. Germline CDR1 LGHNA, CDR2 YNFKEQ. V shed 0 bases and J shed 6 bases, with 12 bases lying between them. The CDR3 is 14 amino acids. The receptor was derived from a woman between 50 and 59 years old in good health and CMV-seronegative. The chain carries TRBV4-2 and TRBJ2-7; D may be TRBD1 (6 bases). Sequenced input: PBMCs. CDR3 region: CASSQDRGLGEQYF. The CDR3 coding sequence is TGTGCCAGCAGCCAAGATAGGGGGTTAGGCGAGCAGTACTTC.